This T cell receptor beta chain was observed in a study of blood T cell repertoires in COVID-19. Produced via immunoSEQ multiplex PCR; TCRdb's table is partial and in-frame only. The sample yields some 110,000 clones, about 88% seen once. Germline V gives CDR1 MNHEY, CDR2 SMNVEV (reference sequence). The CDR3 has 14 amino acids. Trimming left V 3 bases short and J 4 bases short, with 11 bases between. Sequencing input: peripheral blood. The chain links TRBV27 to TRBJ2-3, with a weak D call TRBD2 (5 bases). This clonotype originated in a man between 35 and 55 years old with acute or convalescent COVID-19. In nucleotides, the CDR3 is TGTGCCAGCAGTTTGAGCGGAGACTCAGATACGCAGTATTTT. This codes for CASSLSGDSDTQYF.